One sample yielded the 30 T cell receptor beta chains listed below, sequenced in a study of identical twins. MiXCR was run by TCRdb on the 5' RACE reads, yielding one entry per CDR3 protein. The sample has over 15,000 distinct CDR3 sequences; nearly 70% are singletons. Sequenced material: memory (CD45RO+) T cells sorted from blood. These receptors all come from a young woman in good health. This table probably holds off-target reads from a library built for another chain.

The chain couples TRBV6-1 to TRBJ1-5; no reliable D call. V lost 8 bases and J 1 base, leaving 6 bases between the germline ends. The CDR3 has 12 residues. Germline CDR1 reads MNHNS; CDR2 reads SASEGT. CDR3 amino acids: CASGWSNQPQHF. CDR3 nucleotide sequence: TGTGCCAGCGGTTGGAGCAATCAGCCCCAGCATTTT.

This clonotype was detected a few times. This chain joins TRBV15 and TRBJ2-1, with D unclear. The CDR3 sequence is 16 residues long. Germline V lookup: CDR1 LNHNV, CDR2 YYDKDF (reference sequence). Trimming removed 2 bases from V and 6 bases from J, with 17 bases in between. In DNA form, the CDR3 reads TGTGCCACCAGCAGAAACGGTCGCGAACAAGGCAATGAGCAGTTCTTC. Protein product: CATSRNGREQGNEQFF.

The chain uses TRBV9 and TRBJ2-4; D gene unclear. The CDR3 loop spans 12 amino acids. From germline, CDR1 is SGDLS and CDR2 YYNGEE. Between the trimmed V and J ends, which lost 2 bases and 10 bases, there was a span of 10 bases. CDR3 DNA: TGTGCCAGCAGCGTTACTGGAGAAATTCAGTACTTC. It specifies CASSVTGEIQYF. Full variable domain (outside the CDR3, taken from reference TRBV9 and TRBJ2-4): DSGVTQTPKHLITATGQRVTLRCSPRSGDLSVYWYQQSLDQGLQFLIQYYNGEERAKGNILERFSAQQFPDLHSELNLSSLELGDSALYFCASSVTGEIQYFGAGTRLSVL.

This clonotype turned up a few times. In nucleotides, the CDR3 is TGTGCCAGCACCCTACGGACAGATCGAGATACGCAGTATTTT. Its protein product is CASTLRTDRDTQYF. This rearrangement joins TRBV5-5 to TRBJ2-3, with a possible D match to TRBD1 (6 bases). The germline V gene encodes CDR1 SGHKS and CDR2 YYEKEE (reference sequence). Between the trimmed V and J ends, which lost 6 bases and 5 bases, there was a span of 16 bases. The CDR3 extends over 14 amino acids.

CDR3 sequence: CASSHGKRTDTQYF. In DNA, the CDR3 is TGCGCCAGCAGTCACGGGAAGAGGACAGATACGCAGTATTTT. The rearrangement links TRBV23-1 to TRBJ2-3, with D tentatively TRBD2 (5 bases). TRBV23-1 is recorded as an ORF, its role being uncertain. The CDR3 has 14 residues. Between the trimmed V and J ends, which lost 3 bases and 3 bases, there was a span of 10 bases.

The chain uses TRBV20-1 and TRBJ2-3; TRBD2 aligns across 8 bases. Germline-derived CDR1 and CDR2 are DFQATT and SNEGSKA (reference sequence). V shed 7 bases, J shed 4 bases, and the junction held 7 bases outside the gene matches. There are 13 residues in the CDR3. CDR3 sequence reads: CSVEAGDPDTQYF. The CDR3 bases are TGCAGTGTCGAAGCGGGAGACCCAGATACGCAGTATTTT.

This clonotype has more than one count but fewer than ten. V usage is TRBV4-3 and J usage is TRBJ2-1; D ambiguous. The CDR3 runs to 16 residues. V was trimmed by 1 base and J by 5 bases, leaving 15 bases between them. Per germline, CDR1 LGHNA and CDR2 YSLEER. This CDR3 reads CASSQAPPYRNNEQFF. As DNA, the CDR3 is TGCGCCAGCAGCCAAGCCCCTCCGTACCGAAACAATGAGCAGTTCTTC.

The chain couples TRBV18 to TRBJ2-5, with a possible D match to TRBD2 (5 bases). Trimming stripped 2 bases from V and 5 bases from J, with 18 bases between. From germline, CDR1 is KGHSH and CDR2 LQKENI. The CDR3 spans 16 residues. DNA for the CDR3: TGTGCCAGCTCACCAAAGACGACTTCGACGGGGGAGACCCAGTACTTC. This gives the protein CASSPKTTSTGETQYF.

V is TRBV4-2 and J is TRBJ2-3; D is ambiguous. Germline-derived CDR1 and CDR2 are LGHNA and YNFKEQ. CDR3 length: 15 amino acids. V was clipped by 0 bases and J by 3 bases, with 10 bases between them. CDR3 amino acids: CASSQEWFATDTQYF. The DNA of the CDR3 is TGTGCCAGCAGCCAAGAATGGTTCGCGACAGATACGCAGTATTTT.

This chain connects TRBV18 to TRBJ2-1, with D hard to call. Per the germline V gene, CDR1 is KGHSH and CDR2 is LQKENI. CDR3 length: 15 residues. The germline V and J ends were trimmed by 4 bases and 5 bases, with 15 bases remaining between them. The CDR3, as DNA: TGTGCCAGCTCACGGCTTCCACCGTCGGACAATGAGCAGTTCTTC. It specifies CASSRLPPSDNEQFF. The full variable domain, its missing parts supplied by reference TRBV18 and TRBJ2-1, is NAGVMQNPRHLVRRRGQEARLRCSPMKGHSHVYWYRQLPEEGLKFMVYLQKENIIDESGMPKERFSAEFPKEGPSILRIQQVVRGDSAAYFCASSRLPPSDNEQFFGPGTRLTVL.

This clonotype was recorded a few times. This chain uses TRBV2 with TRBJ2-6, with D uncertain. The V gene lost 4 bases and the J gene lost 2 bases, with 6 bases spanning the gap. CDR1 and CDR2 from the germline V gene are SNHLY and FYNNEI. The CDR3 is made up of 14 amino acids. CDR3 coding DNA: TGTGCCAGCAGTGCGACGGCTGGGGCCAACGTCCTGACTTTC. It is translated as CASSATAGANVLTF.

The count of this clonotype is one. This sequence joins TRBV2 and TRBJ2-1; 10 positions match TRBD2. CDR1 is SNHLY, CDR2 FYNNEI, per germline. V lost 6 bases, J lost 4 bases, and 3 bases stayed unmatched. This CDR3 spans 14 amino acids. The CDR3 loop reads CASRRLAGYNEQFF. CDR3 DNA sequence: TGTGCCAGCAGGCGACTAGCGGGTTACAATGAGCAGTTCTTC. Combining the CDR3 with reference TRBV2 and TRBJ2-1 gives the whole variable domain EPEVTQTPSHQVTQMGQEVILRCVPISNHLYFYWYRQILGQKVEFLVSFYNNEISEKSEIFDDQFSVERPDGSNFTLKIRSTKLEDSAMYFCASRRLAGYNEQFFGPGTRLTVL.

The rearrangement links TRBV10-3 to TRBJ2-3; D is perhaps TRBD2 (6 bases). Germline V gives CDR1 ENHRY, CDR2 SYGVKD. With 4 bases removed from V and 2 bases from J, the gap between germline ends came to 10 bases. The CDR3 runs to 14 residues. The CDR3 DNA reads as TGTGCCATCAGTGTTTTAGCGGCCACAGATACGCAGTATTTT. Encoded protein: CAISVLAATDTQYF.

V is TRBV18 and J is TRBJ2-4; perhaps TRBD2 as D (5 bases). Germline V gene lookup returns CDR1 KGHSH and CDR2 LQKENI. The V end was cut by 6 bases, the J end by 0 bases, with 21 bases between. CDR3 length: 18 residues. CDR3 sequence (DNA): TGTGCCAGCTCCCAATCGGGGAAACAGTTACTAGCCAAAAACATTCAGTACTTC. This encodes CASSQSGKQLLAKNIQYF.

The V gene is TRBV7-9, the J gene TRBJ1-5, with D uncertain. There are 13 residues in the CDR3. V lost 1 base and J 6 bases, leaving 7 bases between the germline ends. Germline values: CDR1 SEHNR, CDR2 FQNEAQ (reference sequence). DNA of the CDR3: TGTGCCAGCAGCTTAGAAGCCGGTCAGCCCCAGCATTTT. Translating it yields CASSLEAGQPQHF.

This clonotype occurred a few times. This chain uses TRBV11-2 with TRBJ2-5; D unclear. V was cut by 5 bases and J by 1 base, with 17 bases left in between. The CDR3 runs to 16 residues. CDR1 and CDR2 from the germline V gene are SGHAT and FQNNGV. CDR3 residues: CASSSLGKGTQETQYF. The CDR3 coding sequence is TGTGCCAGCAGCAGCTTAGGGAAGGGCACCCAAGAGACCCAGTACTTC. The full variable domain, with the rest looked up from reference TRBV11-2 and TRBJ2-5, is EAGVAQSPRYKIIEKRQSVAFWCNPISGHATLYWYQQILGQGPKLLIQFQNNGVVDDSQLPKDRFSAERLKGVDSTLKIQPAKLEDSAVYLCASSSLGKGTQETQYFGPGTRLLVL.

The J gene is TRBJ2-4, the V gene TRBV20-1; 7 bases agree with TRBD2. V trimming: 6 bases; J trimming: 7 bases; junction bases outside the gene matches: 15. This CDR3 is 15 amino acids long. Looked up from germline, CDR1 is DFQATT and CDR2 is SNEGSKA (reference sequence). The CDR3 sequence is CSAQTGEGVINIQYF. CDR3 in DNA: TGCAGTGCACAGACCGGGGAGGGAGTGATCAACATTCAGTACTTC.

V usage is TRBV24-1 and J usage is TRBJ2-4, with D possibly being TRBD1 (6 bases). V gave up 2 bases and J gave up 9 bases, with 25 bases separating them. This CDR3 contains 18 residues. Looked up from germline, CDR1 is KGHDR and CDR2 is SFDVKD. The DNA of the CDR3 is TGTGCCACCAGTGATTCGGACAGAGGTGTGAGAAGCCGGTGCATTCAGTACTTC. Translated, it gives CATSDSDRGVRSRCIQYF.

The genes are TRBV10-1 and TRBJ2-7; unclear D gene. The germline V and J ends were trimmed by 6 bases and 0 bases, with 9 bases remaining between them. This CDR3 contains 13 residues. CDR1 is WNHNN and CDR2 is SYGVQD in the germline V gene (reference sequence). The chain's CDR3 is CASSGSHSYEQYF. The CDR3 DNA is TGCGCCAGCAGCGGGTCACACTCCTACGAGCAGTACTTC.

The chain combines TRBV24-1 with TRBJ2-5; TRBD1 agrees at 7 bases. The CDR3 consists of 16 residues. V lost 4 bases and J lost 3; bases outside the gene matches: 10. Germline CDR1 KGHDR, CDR2 SFDVKD. The CDR3, as DNA: TGTGCCACCAGTGACCCCCAACAGGGGATTGAAGAGACCCAGTACTTC. Residues: CATSDPQQGIEETQYF.

The chain uses TRBV6-1 and TRBJ2-3; 7 nucleotides line up with TRBD2. With V trimmed by 6 bases and J by 4 bases, 7 bases remained unmatched. From germline, CDR1 is MNHNS and CDR2 SASEGT. The CDR3 has 14 residues. CDR3 DNA: TGTGCCAGCAGAGGACTAGTGTTGGCAGATACGCAGTATTTT. The encoded protein is CASRGLVLADTQYF.

The gene calls are TRBV29-1 and TRBJ2-1, with D perhaps assigned TRBD1 or TRBD2 (5 bases each). The CDR3 has 14 amino acids. The germline gives CDR1 SQVTM, CDR2 ANQGSEA. Trimming took 4 bases from V and 2 from J, leaving 12 bases between them. CDR3: CSVGSGSTYNEQFF. DNA for the CDR3: TGCAGCGTTGGGTCAGGGAGTACCTACAATGAGCAGTTCTTC.

The chain joins TRBV18 to TRBJ2-7; 7 bases are a match to TRBD1. The CDR3 has 14 residues. Germline trimming cut 3 bases from V and 5 bases from J; bases unmatched to any gene: 7. Per germline, CDR1 KGHSH and CDR2 LQKENI. The CDR3 DNA sequence: TGTGCCAGCTCACCCTTGACCGACAGGGACGAGCAGTACTTC. Amino acids: CASSPLTDRDEQYF.

This chain connects TRBV2 to TRBJ2-1; D is possibly TRBD1 or TRBD2 (5 bases each). CDR3 length equals 14 residues. V was cut by 1 base and J by 9 bases, with 13 bases left in between. The germline V gene encodes CDR1 SNHLY and CDR2 FYNNEI. The DNA for the CDR3 is TGTGCCAGCAGTGAAGAGCGGCCAAGGGGTGAGCAGTTCTTC. Encoded protein: CASSEERPRGEQFF.

The chain couples TRBV18 to TRBJ2-5, with a tentative D call TRBD2 (5 bases). Deletions cut 2 bases from V and 1 base from J, with 11 bases between. Germline CDR1 KGHSH, CDR2 LQKENI. This CDR3 spans 15 amino acids. This CDR3 reads CASSPRETIQETQYF. In DNA form, the CDR3 reads TGTGCCAGCTCACCAAGGGAGACAATCCAAGAGACCCAGTACTTC.

V usage is TRBV2 and J usage is TRBJ2-7; TRBD1 is a possible D gene (6 bases). The germline gives CDR1 SNHLY, CDR2 FYNNEI. This CDR3 comprises 13 residues. V was shortened by 6 bases and J by 3 bases, with 12 bases between the two germline ends. The CDR3 DNA sequence: TGTGCCAGCAGCCAACAGGGTTACTACGAGCAGTACTTC. This sequence encodes CASSQQGYYEQYF.

The genes are TRBV6-2 or TRBV6-3 and TRBJ2-2; perhaps TRBD1 as D (5 bases). The V gene lost 4 bases and the J gene lost 4 bases, with 13 bases spanning the gap. The CDR3 is 15 amino acids. CDR1 MNHEY and CDR2 SVGEGT come from the germline V gene. The CDR3 loop is CASSWGGGVTGELFF. In nucleotides, the CDR3 is TGTGCCAGCAGTTGGGGCGGCGGCGTCACCGGGGAGCTGTTTTTT.

The V gene is TRBV6-2 or TRBV6-3, the J gene TRBJ2-7; tentative D call: TRBD2 (5 bases). V gave up 6 bases and J gave up 4 bases, with 16 bases separating them. From germline, CDR1 is MNHEY and CDR2 SVGEGT. The CDR3 extends over 14 amino acids. The CDR3 DNA reads TGTGCCAGCAGGATTTCCGGGAATTCTTACGAGCAGTACTTC. Translating gives CASRISGNSYEQYF.

This clonotype occurred a few times. The genes are TRBV5-1 and TRBJ2-3, with 7 bases that match TRBD1. This CDR3 has 15 amino acids. J was trimmed by 3 bases and V by 7 bases; bases with no gene match: 11. CDR1 SGHRS and CDR2 YFSETQ come from the germline V gene. The CDR3 DNA is TGCGCCAGCGCAGAGGGACAGATTGGGACAGATACGCAGTATTTT. Its translation is CASAEGQIGTDTQYF.

This rearrangement joins TRBV6-1 to TRBJ2-3; TRBD2 aligns across 10 bases. With 3 bases clipped from V and 7 bases from J, the junction kept 10 bases outside the gene matches. This CDR3 contains 16 residues. Germline V gives CDR1 MNHNS, CDR2 SASEGT. The CDR3 DNA sequence: TGTGCCAGCAGTGAGATCTTAGCGGGAGGCCCCTATACGCAGTATTTT. This gives the protein CASSEILAGGPYTQYF.